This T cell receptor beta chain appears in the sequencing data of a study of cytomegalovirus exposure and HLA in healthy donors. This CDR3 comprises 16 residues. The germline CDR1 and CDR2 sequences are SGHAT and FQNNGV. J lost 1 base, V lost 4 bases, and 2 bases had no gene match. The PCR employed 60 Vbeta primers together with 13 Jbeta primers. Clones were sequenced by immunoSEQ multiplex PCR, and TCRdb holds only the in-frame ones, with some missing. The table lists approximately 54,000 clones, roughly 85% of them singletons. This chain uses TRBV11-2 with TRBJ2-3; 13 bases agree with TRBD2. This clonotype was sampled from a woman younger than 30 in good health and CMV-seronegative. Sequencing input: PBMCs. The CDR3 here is CASSSGTSGGTDTQYF. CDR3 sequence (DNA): TGTGCCAGCAGCTCGGGGACTAGCGGGGGCACAGATACGCAGTATTTT.